The 24 T cell receptor beta chains below come from one sample, sequenced in a study of identical twins. TCRdb reprocessed the 5' RACE reads via MiXCR and lists one record per CDR3 protein. The data hold 210,000 or so distinct CDR3 sequences, with about 16% observed a single time. These data were also filed under a second study, of T cells expressing NK-cell markers.

Sequencing was performed on CD8+ T cells sorted from blood. These receptors were obtained from a woman aged 18 to 35 in good health.

This rearrangement joins TRBV9 to TRBJ2-6, with D uncertain. The CDR3 is 16 amino acids. Trimming took off 3 bases at V and 0 bases at J, with 10 bases between the two ends. CDR1 and CDR2 from the germline V gene are SGDLS and YYNGEE. The CDR3 protein is CASSEPLNSGANVLTF. For the CDR3, the DNA is TGTGCCAGCAGCGAGCCGTTAAACTCTGGGGCCAACGTCCTGACTTTC.

This clonotype was found many times. V usage is TRBV5-6 and J usage is TRBJ1-1, with 9 bases that match TRBD1. CDR3 length equals 14 residues. The germline gives CDR1 SGHDT, CDR2 YYEEEE. Trimming at V came to 2 bases and at J to 4 bases, leaving 3 bases not matched to a gene. The CDR3 reads CASSFGQGTTEAFF. CDR3 in DNA: TGTGCCAGCAGCTTTGGACAGGGGACCACTGAAGCTTTCTTT.

This clonotype has more than one count but fewer than ten. The chain joins TRBV12-5 to TRBJ2-1, with 15 bases that match TRBD2. J gave up 2 bases and V 6 bases, and 8 bases lay outside the gene matches. Germline-derived CDR1 and CDR2 are LGHNT and FRNRAP. This CDR3 spans 18 amino acids. This CDR3 reads CASGRTSGGALAYNEQFF. The CDR3 nucleotides read TGTGCTAGTGGCCGGACTAGCGGGGGGGCCCTCGCCTACAATGAGCAGTTCTTC. Together with reference TRBV12-5 and TRBJ2-1, the CDR3 gives the full variable domain: DARVTQTPRHKVTEMGQEVTMRCQPILGHNTVFWYRQTMMQGLELLAYFRNRAPLDDSGMPKDRFSAEMPDATLATLKIQPSEPRDSAVYFCASGRTSGGALAYNEQFFGPGTRLTVL.

This clonotype was seen only a few times. The chain carries TRBV29-1 and TRBJ1-1, with D possibly being TRBD1 (5 bases). Trimming pared 2 bases from V and 2 bases from J, leaving 12 bases between. Germline V gives CDR1 SQVTM, CDR2 ANQGSEA. This CDR3 has 14 amino acids. CDR3 protein: CSVEIPGTNTEAFF. In DNA, the CDR3 is TGCAGCGTTGAAATTCCGGGGACCAACACTGAAGCTTTCTTT.

V usage is TRBV5-1 and J usage is TRBJ1-2; the D gene is possibly TRBD1 (6 bases). V lost 0 bases and J lost 12, with 18 bases in between. CDR3 length: 14 residues. Germline lookup yields CDR1 SGHRS and CDR2 YFSETQ. CDR3 protein: CASSLGLTDSEHTF. The DNA for the CDR3 is TGCGCCAGCAGCTTGGGACTAACGGACAGCGAACACACCTTC.

CDR3 nucleotides: TGTGCCAGCAGCCAAGATAATCGTGCAACTAATGAAAAACTGTTTTTT. This translates into CASSQDNRATNEKLFF. The chain uses TRBV4-2 and TRBJ1-4; no clear D. Trimming pared 0 bases from V and 0 bases from J, leaving 8 bases between. The CDR3 runs to 16 residues. CDR1 is LGHNA and CDR2 is YNFKEQ in the germline V gene.

The rearrangement uses TRBV20-1 and TRBJ2-3, with 7 positions matching TRBD2. Germline CDR1 and CDR2: DFQATT and SNEGSKA (reference sequence). Trimming took 6 bases from V and 5 from J; bases not matched to a gene: 17. The CDR3 extends over 16 amino acids. CDR3 protein: CSAPSTSISPRDTQYF. CDR3 nucleotides: TGCAGTGCCCCGTCGACTAGCATTTCCCCTCGAGATACGCAGTATTTT.

The genes are TRBV3-1 and TRBJ2-5, with TRBD2 matching over 9 bases. The CDR3 runs 16 residues. CDR1 is LGHDT and CDR2 is YNNKEL in the germline V gene (reference sequence). Unmatched junction bases numbered 11, after V lost 4 bases and J lost 5 bases. The CDR3 bases are TGTGCCAGCAGCCGCTACGATAGCGGGAGTGAGGAGACCCAGTACTTC. As protein: CASSRYDSGSEETQYF.

This chain connects TRBV4-3 to TRBJ2-7, with 11 bases aligning to TRBD2. J gave up 2 bases and V 0 bases, and 12 bases lay outside the gene matches. The CDR3 consists of 19 residues. Germline V lookup: CDR1 LGHNA, CDR2 YSLEER. In DNA, the CDR3 is TGCGCCAGCAGCCAAGAAAGTGGCCTAGCGGGAGGAAGGGCCTACGAGCAGTACTTC. Translation: CASSQESGLAGGRAYEQYF.

CDR3 sequence reads: CASSEPARPGLYSGEQFF. The CDR3 nucleotides read TGTGCCAGCAGTGAACCCGCTCGCCCGGGGCTCTATAGTGGGGAGCAGTTCTTC. The chain employs TRBV6-1 and TRBJ2-1, with D perhaps matching TRBD1 or TRBD2 (5 bases each). V dropped 2 bases and J dropped 10 bases, with 27 bases sitting between them. Per germline, CDR1 MNHNS and CDR2 SASEGT. The CDR3 spans 18 residues.

The genes are TRBV7-2 and TRBJ2-1; 7 nucleotides agree with TRBD1. The CDR3 is made up of 15 amino acids. The J segment lost 4 bases and the V segment lost 5 bases, leaving 8 bases of the junction unmatched. Per the germline V gene, CDR1 is SGHTA and CDR2 is FQGNSA. CDR3 DNA sequence: TGTGCCAGCAGCCCTCCGGGACAGCATTACAATGAGCAGTTCTTC. It encodes CASSPPGQHYNEQFF. The variable domain in full, with the rest retrieved from reference TRBV7-2 and TRBJ2-1, is GAGVSQSPSNKVTEKGKDVELRCDPISGHTALYWYRQSLGQGLEFLIYFQGNSAPDKSGLPSDRFSAERTGGSVSTLTIQRTQQEDSAVYLCASSPPGQHYNEQFFGPGTRLTVL.

At least ten counts were recorded for this clonotype. The chain combines TRBV18 with TRBJ2-5; tentative D call: TRBD1 (6 bases). CDR1 and CDR2 from the germline V gene are KGHSH and LQKENI. The V gene lost 0 bases and the J gene lost 4 bases, with 9 bases spanning the gap. CDR3 length: 14 amino acids. This CDR3 reads CASSPPRRGETQYF. CDR3 coding DNA: TGTGCCAGCTCACCACCCCGCAGGGGAGAGACCCAGTACTTC.

This clonotype was observed at least ten times. The V call is TRBV7-9, the J call TRBJ2-1; the D gene is possibly TRBD2 (6 bases). Germline CDR1 reads SEHNR; CDR2 reads FQNEAQ (reference sequence). V lost 5 bases and J lost 2, with 10 bases in between. The CDR3 has 14 residues. The CDR3 region is CASSPSGAYNEQFF. CDR3 sequence (DNA): TGTGCCAGCAGCCCCTCGGGGGCCTACAATGAGCAGTTCTTC.

The chain employs TRBV12-3 or TRBV12-4 and TRBJ2-2, with D hard to call. This CDR3 contains 14 residues. V was cut by 6 bases and J by 7 bases, with 15 bases left in between. The CDR3 loop is CASSRRQVGGELFF. CDR3 nucleotides: TGTGCCAGCAGCCGGCGGCAGGTCGGCGGGGAGCTGTTTTTT.

The rearrangement joins TRBV6-1 to TRBJ2-3; D is undetermined. Germline V gene lookup returns CDR1 MNHNS and CDR2 SASEGT. Deletions cut 6 bases from V and 6 bases from J, with 13 bases between. CDR3 length: 13 residues. The CDR3 loop reads CASRKVGSDTQYF. In DNA form, the CDR3 reads TGTGCCAGCAGAAAGGTGGGGTCCGATACGCAGTATTTT.

The V gene is TRBV11-2, the J gene TRBJ2-1; either TRBD1 or TRBD2 may supply D (7 bases each). Per germline, CDR1 SGHAT and CDR2 FQNNGV. Trimming took off 3 bases at V and 8 bases at J, with 20 bases between the two ends. The CDR3 is 16 residues long. In DNA form, the CDR3 reads TGTGCCAGCAGCTTGGGGAGGGGGCTAGTCATCTATGAGCAGTTCTTC. It encodes CASSLGRGLVIYEQFF.

This chain uses TRBV12-3 or TRBV12-4 with TRBJ2-1; weak D call: TRBD2 (7 bases). The CDR3 contains 14 residues. Trimming left V 5 bases short and J 6 bases short, with 14 bases between. CDR3 nucleotide sequence: TGTGCCAGCAGTCCCCCGGGGGGCCCCAATGAGCAGTTCTTC. Translation gives CASSPPGGPNEQFF.

The chain combines TRBV20-1 with TRBJ1-2, with unresolved D. Trimming took off 5 bases at V and 6 bases at J, with 7 bases between the two ends. The CDR3 loop spans 10 amino acids. In germline, CDR1 is DFQATT, CDR2 SNEGSKA (reference sequence). As DNA, the CDR3 is TGCAGTGCTTCCGATAATGGCTACACCTTC. It codes for CSASDNGYTF.

This clonotype was observed a few times. The V gene is TRBV3-1, the J gene TRBJ1-1; 10 bases agree with TRBD1. This CDR3 contains 16 residues. In germline, CDR1 is LGHDT, CDR2 YNNKEL (reference sequence). V shed 2 bases and J 4 bases; nucleotides not matched to a gene: 7. The CDR3 nucleotides are TGTGCCAGCAGCCAACCCCCGGGACAGGGGTCCACTGAAGCTTTCTTT. Its translation is CASSQPPGQGSTEAFF.

This clonotype has just a few counts. The V gene is TRBV9, the J gene TRBJ2-6; D is unclear. The V end lost 0 bases, the J end lost 0 bases, and 10 bases lay between the germline ends. The germline gives CDR1 SGDLS, CDR2 YYNGEE. The CDR3 has 17 amino acids. In nucleotides, the CDR3 is TGTGCCAGCAGCGTAGCCAGCACCACCTCTGGGGCCAACGTCCTGACTTTC. It yields the protein CASSVASTTSGANVLTF.

This clonotype was seen a few times. The chain employs TRBV27 and TRBJ2-3; no clear D. CDR1 and CDR2 from the germline V gene are MNHEY and SMNVEV (reference sequence). Between the trimmed V and J ends, which lost 5 bases and 0 bases, there was a span of 12 bases. CDR3 length equals 15 residues. The CDR3, as DNA: TGTGCCAGCAGTCCCCAGAGTCCTAGCACAGATACGCAGTATTTT. It translates to CASSPQSPSTDTQYF.

In this sample, this clonotype turned up many times. V is TRBV15 and J is TRBJ2-7; tentatively, D is TRBD2 (5 bases). Germline V gene sequence: CDR1 LNHNV, CDR2 YYDKDF (reference sequence). The CDR3 extends over 13 amino acids. V was trimmed by 5 bases and J by 3 bases, leaving 11 bases between them. Written as DNA, the CDR3 is TGTGCCACCAGCGGAGGACGGAGCTACGAGCAGTACTTC. Its protein is CATSGGRSYEQYF. The full variable domain, completed using reference TRBV15 and TRBJ2-7, is DAMVIQNPRYQVTQFGKPVTLSCSQTLNHNVMYWYQQKSSQAPKLLFHYYDKDFNNEADTPDNFQSRRPNTSFCFLDIRSPGLGDTAMYLCATSGGRSYEQYFGPGTRLTVT.

In its sample, this clonotype was seen a few times. V usage is TRBV6-2 or TRBV6-3 and J usage is TRBJ2-7; D call uncertain. The ends were cut back, 0 bases at V and 3 bases at J, with 6 bases in the middle. The CDR3 consists of 13 residues. CDR1 and CDR2 from the germline V gene are MNHEY and SVGEGT. Here the CDR3 DNA reads TGTGCCAGCAGTTACTCGGCGGTCTACGAGCAGTACTTC. Its translation is CASSYSAVYEQYF.

This clonotype was recorded many times. This chain's CDR3 is CASSPSAGGNYNEQFF. The CDR3 region has the DNA TGTGCCAGCAGCCCCTCTGCGGGGGGCAATTACAATGAGCAGTTCTTC. The chain couples TRBV12-3 or TRBV12-4 to TRBJ2-1, with 8 bases fitting TRBD2. V trimming: 6 bases; J trimming: 4 bases; junction bases outside the gene matches: 11. The CDR3 sequence is 16 residues long.